A selection of T cell receptor beta chains follows, all from one sample in a study of type 1 regulatory T cells. One entry per CDR3 protein results from TCRdb running MiXCR on the reads. Among 90,000 to 100,000 distinct CDR3 sequences listed, less than 40% were seen once. The sample was CD4+ T cells, either the whole sample or a sorted fraction (not recorded which). All receptors come from a human donor in good health. Both conserved end residues are part of each CDR3. Fields, in order: D gene, V gene, clone size, J gene, CDR3 DNA, CDR3 protein. A D gene is named only where the DNA matches it firmly. Clone size is not always given. Where it is, it says once, few, many or a class for expanded clones.

NA	TRBV30	NA	TRBJ1-5	TGTGCCTCCTCCACGAGCAATCAGCCCCAGCATTTT	CASSTSNQPQHF
NA	TRBV14	NA	TRBJ2-1	TGTGCCAGCAGCCATCTCCGGAATGCCCCGGCTGAGCAGTTCTTC	CASSHLRNAPAEQFF
TRBD2	TRBV20-1	NA	TRBJ2-1	TGCAGTGCTCGCGGGACTATTGGTGAGCAGTTCTTC	CSARGTIGEQFF
TRBD1	TRBV7-9	NA	TRBJ2-7	TGTGCCAGCAGCGGGACAGGGCGCAAAGAGCAGTACTTC	CASSGTGRKEQYF
NA	TRBV20-1	few	TRBJ2-7	TGCAGTGCTGAGCCAATCGTCGGCAGGGATTACGAGCAGTACTTC	CSAEPIVGRDYEQYF
TRBD1	TRBV20-1	few	TRBJ2-1	TGCAGTGCTTATGACAGGGGAGTTTCTGATGAGCAGTTCTTC	CSAYDRGVSDEQFF
NA	TRBV4-2	NA	TRBJ2-5	TGTGCCAGCAGCCAAGCTGACGGGAGTTCCCAAGAGACCCAGTACTTC	CASSQADGSSQETQYF
TRBD1	TRBV27	NA	TRBJ1-1	TGTGCCAGCAGGGGGACAGGGGGCTATCTGAACACTGAAGCTTTCTTT	CASRGTGGYLNTEAFF
TRBD2	TRBV6-1	few	TRBJ2-5	TGTGCCAGCAGTGAAGCCCCCTTACTAGCGGGAGGGCCAATTTTGGAGACCCAGTACTTC	CASSEAPLLAGGPILETQYF
NA	TRBV10-3	NA	TRBJ2-7	TGTGCCATCAGTGAGTCGAGGGCCTCCTACGAGCAGTACTTC	CAISESRASYEQYF
NA	TRBV5-6	many	TRBJ2-7	TGTGCCAGCAGCCCATTCTTGACAGGCCCCTCGACCACTTACGAGCAGTACTTC	CASSPFLTGPSTTYEQYF
NA	TRBV5-1	NA	TRBJ2-1	TGCGCCAGCAGCTTGGCCCCCCGCCAGCGACCCTCCTACAATGAGCAGTTCTTC	CASSLAPRQRPSYNEQFF
TRBD2	TRBV7-6	NA	TRBJ2-2	TGTGCCAGCAGCTTAGTAATAGCGGGAGCCAACACCGGGGAGCTGTTTTTT	CASSLVIAGANTGELFF
NA	TRBV14	few	TRBJ1-2	TGTGCCAGCAGCCCACAGCACGCCTATGGCTACACCTTC	CASSPQHAYGYTF
NA	TRBV30	NA	TRBJ2-5	TGTGCCTGGAGTGTCCAGGGGCAGTGGGGGGAGACCCAGTACTTC	CAWSVQGQWGETQYF
TRBD2	TRBV20-1	few	TRBJ2-1	TGCAGCCCGCTGCCTAGCGGAGGCTCCTACAATGAGCAGTTCTTC	CSPLPSGGSYNEQFF